A selection of T cell receptor beta chains follows, all from one sample in a study of vaccination effects on CD4 cells after COVID-19. Antigens for these TCRs are unknown. Here immunoSEQ multiplex PCR was the method, and the copy in TCRdb shows in-frame clones only, minus some. This repertoire shows 15,000 to 20,000 clones, 76% found once; its top ten account for approximately 17%. The source was CD4+ T cells from PBMCs cultured with HCoV-NL63 spike peptides, collected after COVID-19 vaccination. The receptors here all came from a human donor who received a COVID-19 vaccine. The CDR3 runs from the conserved cysteine through the conserved F or W. A D gene is named only where the DNA matches it firmly. Not every row has a clone size; where given, it reads once, few, many or a size class.

D gene	clone size	J gene	V gene	CDR3 protein	CDR3 DNA
TRBD2	.	TRBJ2-3	TRBV6-6	CASSLGRGGGDTQYF	TGTGCCAGCAGTCTTGGGCGGGGGGGCGGAGATACGCAGTATTTT
.	.	TRBJ2-2	TRBV5-1	CASSGPGLTGELFF	TGCGCCAGCAGCGGGCCTGGGCTCACCGGGGAGCTGTTTTTT
TRBD1	few	TRBJ1-2	TRBV6-5	CASSRPGQVRGYTF	TGTGCCAGCAGTAGGCCGGGACAGGTCCGCGGCTACACCTTC
.	.	TRBJ2-2	TRBV10-3	CAISLAAETGELFF	TGTGCCATCAGTCTTGCCGCGGAGACCGGGGAGCTGTTTTTT
.	.	TRBJ1-1	TRBV18	CASSPRKDGTEAFF	TGTGCCAGCTCACCACGGAAAGACGGCACTGAAGCTTTCTTT
TRBD2	.	TRBJ2-3	TRBV7-2	CASSLVLAGGPTDTQYF	TGTGCCAGCAGCTTAGTATTGGCGGGGGGGCCCACAGATACGCAGTATTTT
TRBD1	.	TRBJ2-7	TRBV24-1	CATGTGGEQYF	TGTGCCACCGGGACAGGGGGCGAGCAGTACTTC
.	once	TRBJ2-1	TRBV4-2	CASSQDFSRVGSAEFF	TGTGCCAGCAGCCAAGATTTTAGCAGAGTGGGCTCCGCGGAGTTCTTC
.	.	TRBJ1-2	TRBV21-1	CASSPRAPVANYGYTF	TGTGCCAGCAGCCCCCGGGCCCCGGTAGCTAACTATGGCTACACCTTC
.	.	TRBJ1-6	TRBV5-5	CASSDLRPDFQPLHF	TGTGCCAGCAGTGACCTGCGGCCCGATTTTCAACCCCTCCACTTT
.	.	TRBJ1-6	TRBV19	CASSETGLGLNSPLHF	TGTGCCAGTAGTGAAACAGGTTTAGGCCTTAATTCACCCCTCCACTTT
.	.	TRBJ1-2	TRBV5-1	CASSLEAAYGYTF	TGCGCCAGCAGCTTGGAGGCAGCGTATGGCTACACCTTC
TRBD2	.	TRBJ2-1	TRBV9	CASSVASGGQFF	TGTGCCAGCAGCGTAGCTTCGGGGGGGCAGTTCTTC
.	.	TRBJ1-1	TRBV12-3/TRBV12-4	CASRRTAEAFF	TGTGCCAGCAGGCGGACAGCTGAAGCTTTCTTT
.	.	TRBJ2-2	TRBV6-1	CASSEYEGGITGELFF	TGTGCCAGCAGTGAATATGAGGGGGGAATCACCGGGGAGCTGTTTTTT
.	.	TRBJ2-7	TRBV6-1	CASSEGRGEQYF	TGTGCCAGCAGTGAAGGAAGGGGCGAGCAGTACTTC
TRBD1	.	TRBJ1-2	TRBV5-4	CASSLARAASGGNYGYTF	TGTGCCAGCAGCTTGGCCCGGGCAGCGTCAGGGGGAAACTATGGCTACACCTTC
.	few	TRBJ2-7	TRBV10-3	CAISESQKEQYF	TGTGCCATCAGTGAGTCCCAGAAGGAGCAGTACTTC
.	.	TRBJ1-4	TRBV7-2	CASSLARATNEKLFF	TGTGCCAGCAGCTTAGCGAGAGCCACTAATGAAAAACTGTTTTTT
.	.	TRBJ1-1	TRBV6-5	CASSRGQNTEAFF	TGTGCCAGCAGCCGCGGACAGAACACTGAAGCTTTCTTT
TRBD2	.	TRBJ2-2	TRBV24-1	CATSDPAGVNTGELFF	TGTGCCACCAGTGACCCAGCGGGGGTGAACACCGGGGAGCTGTTTTTT
.	.	TRBJ1-4	TRBV4-3	CASSQRRSAAATNEKLFF	TGCGCCAGCAGCCAACGCCGTAGCGCAGCAGCAACTAATGAAAAACTGTTTTTT
.	.	TRBJ1-1	TRBV11-2	CASSFRRGRGNTEAFF	TGTGCCAGCAGCTTTCGTCGGGGACGAGGGAACACTGAAGCTTTCTTT
.	.	TRBJ2-3	TRBV2	CASNLARSTDTQYF	TGTGCCAGCAATTTAGCGAGAAGCACAGATACGCAGTATTTT
.	few	TRBJ1-1	TRBV2	CASSEVGGQNTEAFF	TGTGCCAGCAGTGAAGTGGGAGGCCAGAACACTGAAGCTTTCTTT
TRBD2	.	TRBJ2-5	TRBV7-9	CASSPTSGGGETQYF	TGTGCCAGCAGCCCGACTAGCGGGGGAGGAGAGACCCAGTACTTC
TRBD2	.	TRBJ2-1	TRBV4-2	CASSQGTSSYNEQFF	TGTGCCAGCAGCCAAGGGACTAGCTCCTACAATGAGCAGTTCTTC
.	.	TRBJ2-3	TRBV5-1	CASSLATSRTVDTQYF	TGCGCCAGCAGCTTGGCGACTAGTAGGACGGTGGATACGCAGTATTTT
.	.	TRBJ1-2	TRBV3-1/TRBV3-2	CASSQVRRDGYTF	TGTGCCAGCAGCCAAGTTCGACGGGATGGCTACACCTTC
.	.	TRBJ2-2	TRBV9	CASSVRTGELFF	TGTGCCAGCAGCGTGCGGACCGGGGAGCTGTTTTTT
.	.	TRBJ1-2	TRBV6-5	CASKGVGYTF	TGTGCCAGCAAGGGGGTCGGCTACACCTTC
.	few	TRBJ1-5	TRBV6-2/TRBV6-3	CASRPSGWPQHF	TGTGCCAGCAGACCTTCAGGGTGGCCCCAGCATTTT
TRBD1	.	TRBJ1-5	TRBV5-8	CASSWGGTGEQPQHF	TGTGCCAGCAGCTGGGGCGGGACAGGGGAACAGCCCCAGCATTTT
.	.	TRBJ2-1	TRBV11-2	CASSFSLGANEQFF	TGTGCCAGCAGCTTCTCTCTAGGGGCCAATGAGCAGTTCTTC
.	.	TRBJ1-1	TRBV10-3	CAIKGELNTEAFF	TGTGCCATCAAGGGGGAATTGAACACTGAAGCTTTCTTT
TRBD1	.	TRBJ1-6	TRBV2	CASLGGRGISPLHF	TGTGCCAGCCTCGGGGGCAGGGGGATTTCACCCCTCCACTTT
.	few	TRBJ1-6	TRBV5-1	CASSLVQENSPLHF	TGCGCCAGCAGCTTGGTCCAGGAAAATTCACCCCTCCACTTT
.	.	TRBJ1-5	TRBV18	CASSPRYRERRSNQPQHF	TGTGCCAGCTCACCGCGGTACAGGGAGCGGAGAAGCAATCAGCCCCAGCATTTT
.	.	TRBJ1-1	TRBV6-5	CASIGLLNTEAFF	TGTGCCAGCATCGGGCTCCTGAACACTGAAGCTTTCTTT
.	.	TRBJ2-1	TRBV5-1	CASSQTTNNEQFF	TGCGCCAGCAGCCAAACCACGAACAATGAGCAGTTCTTC
TRBD1	once	TRBJ2-7	TRBV30	CAWGDRAYEQYF	TGTGCCTGGGGTGACAGGGCCTACGAGCAGTACTTC
.	few	TRBJ1-5	TRBV7-9	CASSSGGGQPQHF	TGTGCCAGCAGCTCGGGGGGCGGTCAGCCCCAGCATTTT
TRBD2	once	TRBJ2-3	TRBV5-1	CASSRPSGADTQYF	TGCGCCAGCAGCAGGCCTAGCGGGGCCGATACGCAGTATTTT
.	few	TRBJ1-1	TRBV5-1	CASSPGAPGANTEAFF	TGCGCCAGCAGCCCGGGGGCCCCAGGGGCGAACACTGAAGCTTTCTTT
TRBD1	.	TRBJ2-2	TRBV11-3	CASSLRTGGTGELFF	TGTGCCAGCAGCTTAAGGACAGGGGGCACCGGGGAGCTGTTTTTT
.	.	TRBJ2-7	TRBV15	CATSRDFSYEQYF	TGTGCCACCAGCAGAGATTTTTCCTACGAGCAGTACTTC
.	.	TRBJ1-4	TRBV10-3	CAISEGFSNEKLFF	TGTGCCATCAGTGAAGGGTTCTCTAATGAAAAACTGTTTTTT
.	.	TRBJ2-3	TRBV5-6	CASAQGRRGDTQYF	TGTGCCAGCGCCCAGGGTAGGAGGGGAGATACGCAGTATTTT
TRBD1	.	TRBJ1-3	TRBV19	CASSTTGAGNTIYF	TGTGCCAGTAGTACGACAGGGGCAGGAAACACCATATATTTT
.	.	TRBJ1-1	TRBV27	CASSLGLGGLVAFF	TGTGCCAGCAGTTTGGGACTCGGTGGGTTGGTAGCTTTCTTT
.	.	TRBJ2-7	TRBV5-1	CASSLGSVLLVYEQYF	TGCGCCAGCAGCTTGGGGAGCGTCCTCCTCGTCTACGAGCAGTACTTC
.	few	TRBJ2-5	TRBV15	CATSRDRPETQYF	TGTGCCACCAGCCGCGACCGTCCGGAGACCCAGTACTTC
.	.	TRBJ2-1	TRBV19	CASTTGGSSYNEQFF	TGTGCCAGTACCACTGGGGGGAGCTCCTACAATGAGCAGTTCTTC
TRBD1	.	TRBJ1-1	TRBV11-2	CASSSKTGGRTEAFF	TGTGCCAGCAGCTCTAAGACAGGGGGCCGCACTGAAGCTTTCTTT
.	few	TRBJ1-1	TRBV7-9	CASSLEARDTEAFF	TGTGCCAGCAGCTTAGAGGCGAGGGACACTGAAGCTTTCTTT
TRBD1	.	TRBJ2-7	TRBV27	CASRDRGAYEQYF	TGTGCCAGCAGGGACAGGGGGGCCTACGAGCAGTACTTC
.	.	TRBJ2-7	TRBV12-3/TRBV12-4	CASSLGSYEQYF	TGTGCCAGCAGTTTAGGTAGCTACGAGCAGTACTTC
TRBD2	.	TRBJ2-3	TRBV3-1/TRBV3-2	CASSPLAGGSTDTQYF	TGTGCCAGCAGCCCTTTAGCGGGAGGTAGCACAGATACGCAGTATTTT
TRBD2	.	TRBJ2-3	TRBV6-2/TRBV6-3	CASSYGGSGADTQYF	TGTGCCAGCAGTTACGGCGGTAGCGGGGCTGATACGCAGTATTTT
.	.	TRBJ1-2	TRBV9	CASSVSGYGYTF	TGTGCCAGCAGCGTCTCGGGTTATGGCTACACCTTC